These 21 T cell receptor beta chains originate from one sample sequenced in a study of T cells of healthy individuals. One entry per CDR3 protein, called by TCRdb with MiXCR from the 5' RACE reads. The repertoire includes tens of thousands of distinct CDR3 sequences, under 20% of them detected once, and about 4.7% sits in the top ten. Every receptor here comes from a human donor in good health.

The rearrangement links TRBV28 to TRBJ2-1; the match to TRBD1 covers 7 bases. The V gene's germline CDR1 is MDHEN and CDR2 SYDVKM. Germline trimming cut 2 bases from V and 2 bases from J; bases unmatched to any gene: 9. CDR3 length equals 17 residues. CDR3 in DNA: TGTGCCAGCAGTTTACTCGGACAGGCCCGTGCCTACAATGAGCAGTTCTTC. Its protein is CASSLLGQARAYNEQFF.

The rearrangement links TRBV5-1 to TRBJ2-7; TRBD1 is a possible D gene (6 bases). The CDR3 runs to 14 residues. The V end was cut by 3 bases, the J end by 2 bases, with 12 bases between. From germline, CDR1 is SGHRS and CDR2 YFSETQ. The CDR3 loop reads CASSSIQGTYEQYF. Written as DNA, the CDR3 is TGCGCCAGCAGCTCGATACAGGGCACCTACGAGCAGTACTTC.

The chain has TRBV5-1 and TRBJ1-6, with D possibly being TRBD1 (5 bases). Germline V gene lookup returns CDR1 SGHRS and CDR2 YFSETQ. With 6 bases removed from V and 2 bases from J, the gap between germline ends came to 9 bases. The CDR3 consists of 14 residues. The CDR3 DNA sequence: TGCGCCAGCACCAGGGACGCCTATAATTCACCCCTCCACTTT. Amino acids: CASTRDAYNSPLHF.

This clonotype showed up many times. This chain uses TRBV7-6 with TRBJ2-7, with D possibly TRBD2 on 6 matching bases. This CDR3 contains 15 residues. Trimming shortened V by 5 bases and J by 3 bases, and 17 bases separated the two germline ends. Germline V gene data show CDR1 as SGHVS and CDR2 as FNYEAQ. The CDR3 coding sequence is TGTGCCAGCAGCCCCGATGGCGGGATCCACTACGAGCAGTACTTC. Its protein product is CASSPDGGIHYEQYF. Drawing the rest from reference TRBV7-6 and TRBJ2-7, the complete variable domain is GAGVSQSPRYKVTKRGQDVALRCDPISGHVSLYWYRQALGQGPEFLTYFNYEAQQDKSGLPNDRFSAERPEGSISTLTIQRTEQRDSAMYRCASSPDGGIHYEQYFGPGTRLTVT.

This clonotype was observed a few times. The rearrangement joins TRBV28 to TRBJ1-2; D is unclear. The V end was cut by 3 bases, the J end by 3 bases, with 8 bases between. The CDR3 covers 13 residues. Germline V gene sequence: CDR1 MDHEN, CDR2 SYDVKM. The CDR3 DNA reads as TGTGCCAGCAGTTTCCTCTCCGACTATGGCTACACCTTC. Amino acid sequence: CASSFLSDYGYTF.

This clonotype was seen repeatedly, ten times or more. The chain combines TRBV4-1 with TRBJ1-1, with 8 bases aligning to TRBD1. Per germline, CDR1 MGHRA and CDR2 YSYEKL. J gave up 3 bases and V 3 bases, and 3 bases lay outside the gene matches. CDR3 length: 14 residues. The CDR3 DNA reads TGCGCCAGCAGCCATACAGGGGGGTACACTGAAGCTTTCTTT. Encoded protein: CASSHTGGYTEAFF.

In its sample, this clonotype ranks as medium-sized. The chain combines TRBV7-2 with TRBJ2-3, with D perhaps TRBD1 or TRBD2 (6 bases each). This CDR3 is 12 amino acids long. Trimming cost V 5 bases and J 8 bases, with 11 bases left between them. Germline-derived CDR1 and CDR2 are SGHTA and FQGNSA. Here the CDR3 DNA reads TGTGCCAGCAGCCCCGGGGGCGTTACGCAGTATTTT. Translation: CASSPGGVTQYF. Using reference TRBV7-2 and TRBJ2-3 for the parts outside the CDR3, the full variable domain is GAGVSQSPSNKVTEKGKDVELRCDPISGHTALYWYRQSLGQGLEFLIYFQGNSAPDKSGLPSDRFSAERTGGSVSTLTIQRTQQEDSAVYLCASSPGGVTQYFGPGTRLTVL.

This clonotype was seen ten or more times. The V gene is TRBV4-1, the J gene TRBJ2-7; 13 nucleotides agree with TRBD2. J lost 0 bases, V lost 1 base, and 9 bases had no gene match. CDR3 length: 19 amino acids. CDR1 is MGHRA and CDR2 is YSYEKL in the germline V gene. CDR3 amino acids: CASSQAGTSGVPSSYEQYF. For the CDR3, the DNA is TGCGCCAGCAGCCAAGCCGGGACTAGCGGGGTCCCGAGCTCCTACGAGCAGTACTTC.

This clonotype was seen many times. V gene TRBV25-1 combines with J gene TRBJ1-4; no definite D call. V was shortened by 2 bases and J by 0 bases, with 10 bases between the two germline ends. This CDR3 spans 16 amino acids. CDR1 and CDR2 from the germline V gene are MGHDK and SYGVNS. The CDR3 region has the DNA TGTGCCAGCAGTGAAAAAACAGCAACAACTAATGAAAAACTGTTTTTT. It yields the protein CASSEKTATTNEKLFF.

In this sample, this clonotype turned up many times. This sequence joins TRBV4-1 and TRBJ1-4; unclear D gene. Trimming shortened V by 3 bases and J by 4 bases, and 12 bases separated the two germline ends. Germline CDR1 is MGHRA and CDR2 is YSYEKL. The CDR3 sequence is 15 residues long. The CDR3 here is CASSHSPGDNEKLFF. The CDR3 bases are TGCGCCAGCAGCCACTCCCCCGGGGATAATGAAAAACTGTTTTTT.

The chain links TRBV7-9 to TRBJ1-4, with TRBD1 identical over 7 bases. CDR1 SEHNR and CDR2 FQNEAQ come from the germline V gene (reference sequence). After removal of 5 bases from V and 12 bases from J, the junction contained 9 bases not matched to a gene. CDR3 length: 13 amino acids. CDR3 loop: CASSSRTGVELFF. The CDR3 nucleotides read TGTGCCAGCAGCAGCCGTACAGGGGTAGAACTGTTTTTT.

Only a few counts were recorded for this clonotype. The genes are TRBV21-1 and TRBJ1-5; the table's D call of TRBD1 was not tested on the DNA. TRBV21-1 is flagged as a pseudogene. The CDR3 runs 12 residues. The CDR3 DNA follows: TGTGCCAGCAGTAACGGGGGTGGGCCCCAGCATTTT. Encoded protein: CASSNGGGPQHF.

This chain uses TRBV12-3 or TRBV12-4 with TRBJ2-7; unclear D gene. Trimming removed 6 bases from V and 0 bases from J, with 9 bases in between. This CDR3 comprises 13 residues. CDR3 DNA sequence: TGTGCCAGCAGAACCGAGAGCTCCTACGAGCAGTACTTC. It is translated as CASRTESSYEQYF.

Of note for this clonotype: The junction differs from germline at one of its ends, possibly a read error. The rearrangement uses TRBV29-1 and TRBJ2-6, with 9 bases that match TRBD1. CDR1 SQVTM and CDR2 ANQGSEA come from the germline V gene. CDR3 size: 16 residues. The CDR3 coding sequence is TGCAGCGTTGTCCCGGACAGGGGAACTGGGGCCAACGTCATGACTTTC. The encoded protein is CSVVPDRGTGANVMTF. Full variable domain (missing parts from reference TRBV29-1 and TRBJ2-6): SAVISQKPSRDICQRGTSLTIQCQVDSQVTMMFWYRQQPGQSLTLIATANQGSEATYESGFVIDKFPISRPNLTFSTLTVSNMSPEDSSIYLCSVVPDRGTGANVMTFGAGSRLTVL.

This clonotype was observed at least ten times. CDR3 DNA sequence: TGTGCCAGCTCACCGGCGGGGACAGTCGAGCAGTACTTC. This codes for CASSPAGTVEQYF. The chain combines TRBV18 with TRBJ2-7; D perhaps matches TRBD1 (7 bases). Germline CDR1 KGHSH, CDR2 LQKENI. CDR3 length: 13 residues. The germline V and J ends were trimmed by 3 bases and 6 bases, with 12 bases remaining between them.

This chain joins TRBV13 and TRBJ2-2; D call uncertain. The CDR3 is 16 residues long. Trimming removed 1 base at V and 3 bases at J, with 12 bases between. CDR1 is PRHDT and CDR2 is FYEKMQ in the germline V gene (reference sequence). The CDR3 DNA follows: TGTGCCAGCAGCTTAGCACGGATGCGAGACACCGGGGAGCTGTTTTTT. The encoded protein is CASSLARMRDTGELFF.

This clonotype was seen many times. V and J are TRBV11-2 and TRBJ2-7; a weak D match, TRBD1 (5 bases). This CDR3 is 12 amino acids long. Trimming pared 10 bases from V and 3 bases from J, leaving 13 bases between. Germline-derived CDR1 and CDR2 are SGHAT and FQNNGV. CDR3 loop: CATQDTIYEQYF. CDR3 nucleotides: TGTGCCACCCAGGACACGATCTACGAGCAGTACTTC. The full variable domain, rest sourced from reference TRBV11-2 and TRBJ2-7, is EAGVAQSPRYKIIEKRQSVAFWCNPISGHATLYWYQQILGQGPKLLIQFQNNGVVDDSQLPKDRFSAERLKGVDSTLKIQPAKLEDSAVYLCATQDTIYEQYFGPGTRLTVT.

The count of this clonotype is one. This chain uses TRBV7-9 with TRBJ2-3; no reliable D call. Between the trimmed V and J ends, which lost 4 bases and 4 bases, there was a span of 12 bases. The germline gives CDR1 SEHNR, CDR2 FQNEAQ (reference sequence). The CDR3 has 14 residues. For the CDR3, the DNA is TGTGCCAGCAGCTCCCCGCATGGCCCAGATACGCAGTATTTT. Translation: CASSSPHGPDTQYF.

In its sample, this clonotype was seen many times. The chain couples TRBV7-9 to TRBJ2-1; D gene ambiguous. V lost 1 base, J lost 8 bases, and 9 bases lay in between. CDR3 size: 13 residues. Germline V gene sequence: CDR1 SEHNR, CDR2 FQNEAQ (reference sequence). CDR3: CASSLEGPYEQFF. CDR3 DNA sequence: TGTGCCAGCAGCTTAGAAGGCCCATATGAGCAGTTCTTC.

The chain uses TRBV10-3 and TRBJ2-7; D not resolved. V dropped 6 bases and J dropped 1 base, with 10 bases sitting between them. Germline loops: CDR1 ENHRY, CDR2 SYGVKD. This CDR3 spans 13 amino acids. CDR3 sequence: CAISPLGSYEQYF. CDR3 nucleotides: TGTGCCATCAGCCCCTTGGGTTCCTACGAGCAGTACTTC.

There are a few counts of this clonotype. The gene calls are TRBV20-1 and TRBJ1-6; D is undetermined. CDR3 length: 17 residues. Trimming shortened V by 0 bases and J by 10 bases, and 22 bases separated the two germline ends. CDR1 DFQATT and CDR2 SNEGSKA come from the germline V gene (reference sequence). CDR3: CSARDTQRDLFGSPLHF. The CDR3 DNA sequence: TGCAGTGCTAGAGATACCCAAAGGGATTTGTTCGGGTCACCCCTCCACTTT.